What follows describes a single T cell receptor (beta chain). The data originate from a study of blood T cell repertoires in COVID-19. Study overall: Material from acute and convalescent COVID-19 was sourced from the United States, Italy and Spain.

In the original workflow: For nucleated cells, counts were estimated from reference gene primer amplification. Libraries were prepared by immunoSEQ multiplex PCR; TCRdb keeps only in-frame clonotypes and omits some of them. Clone size and the V and J calls come from that table; the DNA yielded D and trimming. The data show 70,000 to 80,000 clones, approximately 86% seen once. Trimming removed 0 bases at V and 9 bases at J, with 12 bases between. Germline V gene sequence: CDR1 MNHEY, CDR2 SMNVEV (reference sequence). The CDR3 contains 15 residues. The gene calls are TRBV27 and TRBJ1-6; maybe TRBD1 (5 bases). The sample consisted of peripheral blood. The origin of this receptor is a human donor in a cohort sampled during active COVID-19. The CDR3 DNA sequence: TGTGCCAGCAGTTTATCACCGGAGGGGCTTTCACCCCTCCACTTT. Translating gives CASSLSPEGLSPLHF.